This T cell receptor beta chain was captured by sequencing in a study of T cell clonality in common variable immunodeficiency. This clone showed up many times. Its target is unknown. The DNA ends 3 residues before the CDR3 does, and the rest of the CDR3 is filled in from the germline J gene. The table came from immunoSEQ multiplex PCR; TCRdb's copy has only in-frame clones and leaves some out. The sample is made up of about 40,000 clones, none counted only once. Heparinized whole blood, about 4.5 to 8.5 ml, came from each donor. V dropped 1 base and J dropped 4; count of bases not matched to a gene: 5. This CDR3 comprises 16 residues. CDR1 and CDR2 (germline): SGHDN, FVKESK. The study, taken as a whole, reports: Authors noted CVID clonality's cause needs subpopulation repertoire sequencing.

What was sequenced was peripheral blood mononuclear cells. V is TRBV14 and J is TRBJ2-1; 9 bases are a match to TRBD1. The clonotype originates from a person aged 18-70 years in good health. CDR3 loop: CASSQAAGTGYNEQFF. The CDR3 DNA, read in part, is TGTGCCAGCAGCCAAGCCGCCGGGACAGGGTACAATGAG. The whole variable domain, remainder taken from reference TRBV14 and TRBJ2-1, is EAGVTQFPSHSVIEKGQTVTLRCDPISGHDNLYWYRRVMGKEIKFLLHFVKESKQDESGMPNNRFLAERTGGTYSTLKVQPAELEDSGVYFCASSQAAGTGYNEQFFGPGTRLTVL.